The clone carrying this T cell receptor (beta chain) showed up just a few times. The source of the sample is a study of T cells in Graves' hyperthyroidism and ophthalmopathy. Trimming removed 5 bases at V and 3 bases at J, with 17 bases between. There are 15 residues in the CDR3. Germline V gene lookup returns CDR1 LNHDA and CDR2 SQIVND (reference sequence). Amplification targeted TCR beta CDR3 regions from RNA transcripts. Carried out on the TCR CDR3, a first-round RT-PCR used the HTBI primer set. One entry per CDR3 protein, called by TCRdb with MiXCR from the multiplex PCR reads. Of roughly 420,000 distinct CDR3 sequences listed, 15% to 18% are singletons.

The chain links TRBV19 to TRBJ2-7; perhaps D is TRBD1 or TRBD2 (5 bases each). The receptor comes from a young woman with Graves' hyperthyroidism. Sequencing was done on a sample of blood. In DNA form, the CDR3 reads TGTGCCAGTAGTCTCCTTCCGGGACCCTTCTACGAGCAGTACTTC. Protein product: CASSLLPGPFYEQYF.